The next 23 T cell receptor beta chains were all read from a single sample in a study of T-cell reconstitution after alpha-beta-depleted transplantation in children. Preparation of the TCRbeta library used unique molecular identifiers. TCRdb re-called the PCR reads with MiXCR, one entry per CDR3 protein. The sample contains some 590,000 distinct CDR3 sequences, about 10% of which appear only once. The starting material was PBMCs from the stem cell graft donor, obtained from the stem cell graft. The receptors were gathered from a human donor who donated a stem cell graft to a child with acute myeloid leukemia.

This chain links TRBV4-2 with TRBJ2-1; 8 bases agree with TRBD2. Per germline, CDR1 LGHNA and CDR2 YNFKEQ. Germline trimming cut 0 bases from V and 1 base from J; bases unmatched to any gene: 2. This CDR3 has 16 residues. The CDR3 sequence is CASSQDIAGSYNEQFF. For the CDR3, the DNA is TGTGCCAGCAGCCAAGACATAGCGGGATCCTACAATGAGCAGTTCTTC.

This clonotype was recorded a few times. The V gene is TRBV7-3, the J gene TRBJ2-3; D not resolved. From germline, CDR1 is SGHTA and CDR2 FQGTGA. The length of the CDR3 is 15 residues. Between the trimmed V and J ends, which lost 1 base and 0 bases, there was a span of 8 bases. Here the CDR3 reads CASSLKIGSTDTQYF. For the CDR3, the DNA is TGTGCCAGCAGCTTAAAGATCGGTAGCACAGATACGCAGTATTTT.

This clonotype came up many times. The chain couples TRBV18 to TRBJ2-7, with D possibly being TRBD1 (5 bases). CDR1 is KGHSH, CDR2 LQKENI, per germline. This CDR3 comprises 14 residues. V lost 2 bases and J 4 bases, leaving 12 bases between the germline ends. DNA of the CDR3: TGTGCCAGCTCACCAAGCGAGACAGCATACGAGCAGTACTTC. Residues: CASSPSETAYEQYF. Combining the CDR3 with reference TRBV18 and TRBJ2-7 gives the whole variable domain NAGVMQNPRHLVRRRGQEARLRCSPMKGHSHVYWYRQLPEEGLKFMVYLQKENIIDESGMPKERFSAEFPKEGPSILRIQQVVRGDSAAYFCASSPSETAYEQYFGPGTRLTVT.

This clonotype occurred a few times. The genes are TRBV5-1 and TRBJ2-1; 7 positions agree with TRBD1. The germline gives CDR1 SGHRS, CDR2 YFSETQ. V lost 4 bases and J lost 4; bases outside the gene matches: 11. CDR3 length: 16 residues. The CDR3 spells CASSLQGDPDYNEQFF. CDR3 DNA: TGCGCCAGCAGCCTCCAGGGGGACCCCGATTACAATGAGCAGTTCTTC.

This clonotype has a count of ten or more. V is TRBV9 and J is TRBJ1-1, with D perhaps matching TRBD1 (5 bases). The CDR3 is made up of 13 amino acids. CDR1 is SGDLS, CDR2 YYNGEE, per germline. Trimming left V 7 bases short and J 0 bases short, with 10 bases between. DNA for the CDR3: TGTGCCAGCGGGACGACCATGAACACTGAAGCTTTCTTT. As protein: CASGTTMNTEAFF.

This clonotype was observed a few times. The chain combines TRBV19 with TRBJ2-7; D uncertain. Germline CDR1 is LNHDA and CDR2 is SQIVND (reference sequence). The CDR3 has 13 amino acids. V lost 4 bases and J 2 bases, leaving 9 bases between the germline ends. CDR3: CASSTGSPYEQYF. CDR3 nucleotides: TGTGCCAGTAGTACCGGCAGTCCCTACGAGCAGTACTTC.

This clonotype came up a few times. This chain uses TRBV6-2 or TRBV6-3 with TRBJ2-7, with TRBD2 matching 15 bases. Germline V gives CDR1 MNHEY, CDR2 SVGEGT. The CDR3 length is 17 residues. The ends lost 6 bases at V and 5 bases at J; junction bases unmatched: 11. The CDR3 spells CASRGPRTSGRAHEQYF. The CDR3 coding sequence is TGTGCCAGCAGGGGCCCAAGGACTAGCGGGAGGGCGCACGAGCAGTACTTC.

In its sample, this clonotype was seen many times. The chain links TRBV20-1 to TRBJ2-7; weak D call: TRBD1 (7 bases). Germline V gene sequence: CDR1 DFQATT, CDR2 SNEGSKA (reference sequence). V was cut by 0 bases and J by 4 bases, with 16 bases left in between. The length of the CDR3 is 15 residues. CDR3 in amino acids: CSARDAAQGRYEQYF. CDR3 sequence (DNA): TGCAGTGCTAGAGATGCTGCACAGGGGAGGTACGAGCAGTACTTC.

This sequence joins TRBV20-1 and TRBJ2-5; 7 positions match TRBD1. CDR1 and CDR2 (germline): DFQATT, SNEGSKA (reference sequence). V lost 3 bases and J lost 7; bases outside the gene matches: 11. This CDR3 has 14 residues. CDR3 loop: CSARLKTGVRTQYF. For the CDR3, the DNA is TGCAGTGCTAGGTTGAAAACAGGGGTGAGGACCCAGTACTTC.

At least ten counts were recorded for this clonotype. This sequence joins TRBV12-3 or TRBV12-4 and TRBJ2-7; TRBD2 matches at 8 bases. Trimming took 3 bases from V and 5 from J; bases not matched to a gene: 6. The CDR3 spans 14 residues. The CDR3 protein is CASSLGLGSHEQYF. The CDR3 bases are TGTGCCAGCAGTTTGGGACTAGGGTCCCACGAGCAGTACTTC.

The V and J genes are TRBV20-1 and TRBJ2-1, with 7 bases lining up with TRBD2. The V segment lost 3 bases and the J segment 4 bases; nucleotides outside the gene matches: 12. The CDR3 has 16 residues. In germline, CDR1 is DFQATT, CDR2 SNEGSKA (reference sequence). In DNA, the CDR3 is TGCAGTGCTAGTCCCCCGAAGGCGGGAGCGTACAATGAGCAGTTCTTC. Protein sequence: CSASPPKAGAYNEQFF.

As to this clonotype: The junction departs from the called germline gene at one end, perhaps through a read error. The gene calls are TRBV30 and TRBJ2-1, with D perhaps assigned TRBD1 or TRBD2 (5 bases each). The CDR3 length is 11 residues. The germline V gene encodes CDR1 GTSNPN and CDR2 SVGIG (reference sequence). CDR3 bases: TGTGCCTGGACAGCGGACACTGTCGGGGTCTTC. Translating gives CAWTADTVGVF.

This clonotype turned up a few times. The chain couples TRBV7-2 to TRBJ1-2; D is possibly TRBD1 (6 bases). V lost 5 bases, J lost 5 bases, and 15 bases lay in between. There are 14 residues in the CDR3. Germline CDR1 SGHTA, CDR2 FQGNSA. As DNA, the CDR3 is TGTGCCAGCAGCCCGGAGGGACAATTATATGGCTACACCTTC. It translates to CASSPEGQLYGYTF.

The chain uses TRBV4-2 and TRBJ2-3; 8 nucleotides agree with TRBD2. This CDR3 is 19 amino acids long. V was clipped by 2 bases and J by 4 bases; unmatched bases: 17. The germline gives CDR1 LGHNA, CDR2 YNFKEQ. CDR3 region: CASSQNLRMGAGVADTQYF. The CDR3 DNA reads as TGTGCCAGCAGCCAAAACCTTCGCATGGGAGCGGGAGTTGCAGATACGCAGTATTTT.

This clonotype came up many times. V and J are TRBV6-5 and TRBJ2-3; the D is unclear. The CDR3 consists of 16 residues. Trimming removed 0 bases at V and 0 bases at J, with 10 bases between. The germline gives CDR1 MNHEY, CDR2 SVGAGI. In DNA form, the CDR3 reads TGTGCCAGCAGTTACTCTGGCCCACTTAGCACAGATACGCAGTATTTT. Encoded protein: CASSYSGPLSTDTQYF.

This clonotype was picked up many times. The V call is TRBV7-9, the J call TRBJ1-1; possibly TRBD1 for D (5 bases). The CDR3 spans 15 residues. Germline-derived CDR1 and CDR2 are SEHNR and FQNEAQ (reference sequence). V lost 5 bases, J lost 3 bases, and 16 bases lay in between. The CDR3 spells CASSPPSGADTEAFF. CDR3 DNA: TGTGCCAGCAGCCCACCGTCTGGGGCGGACACTGAAGCTTTCTTT.

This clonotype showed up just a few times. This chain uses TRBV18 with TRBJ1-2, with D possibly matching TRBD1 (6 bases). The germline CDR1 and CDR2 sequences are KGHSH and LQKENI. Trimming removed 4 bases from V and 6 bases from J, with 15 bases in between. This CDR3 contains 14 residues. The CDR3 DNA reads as TGTGCCAGCTCACGGGGGGCTCTGAAGGATGGCTACACCTTC. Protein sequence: CASSRGALKDGYTF.

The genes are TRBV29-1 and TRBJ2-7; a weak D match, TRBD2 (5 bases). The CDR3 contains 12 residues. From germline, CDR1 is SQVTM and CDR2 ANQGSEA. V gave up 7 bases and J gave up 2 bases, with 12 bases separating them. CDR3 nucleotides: TGCAGCGCTACGGACTCCGCCTACGAGCAGTACTTC. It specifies CSATDSAYEQYF.

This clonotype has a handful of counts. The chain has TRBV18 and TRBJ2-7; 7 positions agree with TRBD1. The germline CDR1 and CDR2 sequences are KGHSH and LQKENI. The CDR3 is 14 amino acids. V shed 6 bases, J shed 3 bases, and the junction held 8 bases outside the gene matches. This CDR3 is CASSHEAGGYEQYF. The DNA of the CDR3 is TGTGCCAGCTCCCACGAGGCAGGGGGCTACGAGCAGTACTTC. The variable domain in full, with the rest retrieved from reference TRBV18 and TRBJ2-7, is NAGVMQNPRHLVRRRGQEARLRCSPMKGHSHVYWYRQLPEEGLKFMVYLQKENIIDESGMPKERFSAEFPKEGPSILRIQQVVRGDSAAYFCASSHEAGGYEQYFGPGTRLTVT.

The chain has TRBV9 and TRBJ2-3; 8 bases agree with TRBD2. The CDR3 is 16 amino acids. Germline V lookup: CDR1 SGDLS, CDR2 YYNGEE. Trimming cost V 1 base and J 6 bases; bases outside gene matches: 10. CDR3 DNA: TGTGCCAGCAGCGTAACCAGCGGGAGTGTGTCGGATACGCAGTATTTT. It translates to CASSVTSGSVSDTQYF.

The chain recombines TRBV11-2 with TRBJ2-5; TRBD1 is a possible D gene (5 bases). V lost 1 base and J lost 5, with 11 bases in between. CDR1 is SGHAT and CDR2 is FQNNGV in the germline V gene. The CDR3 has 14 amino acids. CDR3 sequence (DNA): TGTGCCAGCAGCTTAGGGACACACGGGGAGACCCAGTACTTC. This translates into CASSLGTHGETQYF.

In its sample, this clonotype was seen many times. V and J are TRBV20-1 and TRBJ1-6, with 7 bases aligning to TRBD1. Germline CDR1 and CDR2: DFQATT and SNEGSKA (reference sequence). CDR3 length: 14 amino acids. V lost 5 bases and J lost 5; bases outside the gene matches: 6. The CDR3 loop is CSAPGQLNNSPLHF. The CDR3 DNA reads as TGCAGTGCTCCGGGACAGCTAAATAATTCACCCCTCCACTTT.

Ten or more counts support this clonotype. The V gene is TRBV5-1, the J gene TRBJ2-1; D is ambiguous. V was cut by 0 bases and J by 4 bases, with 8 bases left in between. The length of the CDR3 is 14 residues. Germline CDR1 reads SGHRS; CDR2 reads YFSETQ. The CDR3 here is CASSLGSTYNEQFF. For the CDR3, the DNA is TGCGCCAGCAGCTTGGGTTCTACATACAATGAGCAGTTCTTC.